This T cell receptor beta chain appears in the sequencing data of a study of T cells expressing NK-cell markers. In the study overall: The authors derived TCR beta repertoires from sorted CD3+CD56+NKG2C+, CD3+CD56+NKG2C- and CD3+CD56-NKG2C+ T cells. Of eight sequenced donors, seven were HCMV-seropositive and one HCMV-seronegative. Study results and caveats: In a group of about 6 donors, dominant NKG2C+ clonotypes represented 1.0-7.0% of CD8+ T cells.

5'RACE template switching built TCR beta cDNA with unique molecular identifiers. TCRdb re-called the 5' RACE reads, yielding one record per CDR3 amino acid sequence without DNA. The sample holds 160,000 or so distinct CDR3 sequences. This CDR3 spans 16 amino acids. The germline V gene encodes CDR1 SEHNR and CDR2 FQNEAQ (reference sequence). Concerning this clonotype: Its cognate antigen is unknown.

This receptor was obtained from a woman aged 18 to 75 in good health. Input material: blood T cells: a sorted CD56 or NKG2C T cell subset, CD4+ or CD8+ T cells, or bulk PBMC T cells (not recorded which). The V gene is TRBV7-9, the J gene TRBJ1-4; the D call from TCRdb, TRBD1, cannot be confirmed without DNA. The CDR3 loop is CASSPPGPTANEKLFF.